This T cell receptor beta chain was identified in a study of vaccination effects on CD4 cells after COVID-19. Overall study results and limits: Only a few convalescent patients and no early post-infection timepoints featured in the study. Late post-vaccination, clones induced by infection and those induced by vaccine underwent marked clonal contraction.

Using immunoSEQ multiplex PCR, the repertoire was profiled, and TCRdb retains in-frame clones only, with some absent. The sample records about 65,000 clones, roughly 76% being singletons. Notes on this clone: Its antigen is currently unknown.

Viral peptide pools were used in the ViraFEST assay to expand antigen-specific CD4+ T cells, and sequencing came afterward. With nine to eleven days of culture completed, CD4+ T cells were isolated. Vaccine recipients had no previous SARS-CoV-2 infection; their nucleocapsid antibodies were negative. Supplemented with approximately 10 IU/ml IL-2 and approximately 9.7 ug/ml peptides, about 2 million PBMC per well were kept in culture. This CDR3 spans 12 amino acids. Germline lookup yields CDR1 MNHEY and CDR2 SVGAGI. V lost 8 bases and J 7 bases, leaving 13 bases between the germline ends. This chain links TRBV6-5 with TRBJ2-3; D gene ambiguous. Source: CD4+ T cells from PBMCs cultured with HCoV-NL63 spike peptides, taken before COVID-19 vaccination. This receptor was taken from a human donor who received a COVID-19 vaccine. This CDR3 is CASAPTGNTQYF. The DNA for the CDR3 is TGTGCCAGCGCCCCGACTGGGAATACGCAGTATTTT.